The present entry profiles one T cell receptor (beta chain) with its context. Its specificity is unknown. The V gene lost 3 bases and the J gene lost 13 bases, with 10 bases spanning the gap. The CDR3 is made up of 10 amino acids. Germline V lookup: CDR1 GTSNPN, CDR2 SVGIG (reference sequence). Profiling relied on immunoSEQ multiplex PCR, and the TCRdb table lists in-frame clones only, not all of them. The sample consists of about 14,000 clones, more than 70% of them appearing once. The data were taken from a study of OX40 agonist ivuxolimab in advanced cancers. Findings and caveats of the study: With doses of 0.1 to 3.0 mg/kg, CD4+ and CD8+ blood T cells had undergone clonal expansion by week 6. The antigens recognized by the expanded peripheral T cells, that is their antigen specificity, were not determined.

Patients were ruled out by autoimmune disease history or systemic immunosuppression. This material consisted of CD4+ or CD8+ T cells sorted from blood, taken in a trial of the OX40 agonist ivuxolimab. The receptor comes from an adult with an advanced solid tumor such as melanoma, head and neck, liver or kidney cancer. The V and J genes are TRBV30 and TRBJ2-1; no clear D gene. CDR3 sequence (DNA): TGTGCCTGGAGCGACTTCTCCCAGTTCTTC. This sequence encodes CAWSDFSQFF.